This T cell receptor (beta chain) comes out of a study of cytomegalovirus exposure and HLA in healthy donors listed by TCRdb under 2017. Study-level background: According to an earlier analysis of a few hundred of the donors, about 179 million T cells yielded approximately 120 million unique TCR beta sequences and roughly 280 Gb of sequence data. Rather than drawing on any new phenotypic data, the later analysis identified candidate immune exposures from TCR beta sequences and the way those sequences occurred across donors. A later analysis re-analyzed previously published TCR beta repertoires from roughly 690 donors and added high-resolution HLA genotyping to study TCR occurrence patterns. In addition to the first cohort of about 650 subjects, a separate validation cohort of 120 different subjects was used. Class I and class II HLA loci were covered by the typing at four-digit resolution. An early release covering roughly 600 HLA-typed donors comprised around 300 gigabases of sequencing data and roughly 85 million unique TCR sequences. The study combined high-throughput TCR immunosequencing, statistical association of individual TCRs with disease status, and machine learning to predict cytomegalovirus infection status. Among the approximately 400 genotyped donors, under 90% belonged to the genetic ancestry cluster associated with self-reported Caucasian donors. Because of strong linkage in the cohort, roughly five DR-DQ haplotypes were treated as single units for association and clustering. Alongside the repertoire data, information on donor age, sex, ethnicity and CMV serostatus was compiled. To decide whether each TCR beta V gene segment behaved as functional or pseudogenic, an earlier analysis of some 580 of the donors relied on high-throughput TCR beta sequencing. Genome-wide SNP genotypes for about three fifths of the roughly 700 donors were used in a later genetic analysis, which treated that subset as a discovery cohort. On average, roughly 240,000 unique TCR beta nucleotide sequences were sequenced per donor among 350 to 400 genotyped donors of the cohort, with roughly 18% of those sequences being non-productive. Every discovery cohort repertoire had been produced on one sequencing platform. Typing coverage varied by locus: about 629-640 donors for A, B, C, DRB1 and DQB1; 500 to 550 for DQA1; about 570 for DPA1; about 450 for DPB1. The study used immunosequencing to profile the T cell repertoires of some 600 subjects and linked those repertoires to cytomegalovirus serostatus. The study aimed to test whether cataloging public T cell receptors could reveal signatures of past pathogen exposure. Study-level results and caveats: Some IMGT-functional V segments, including TRBV6-2 and TRBV6-3, could not be distinguished by the 87-base-pair reads and were therefore excluded. In this cohort, only TCR beta chains were sequenced, and detectable features were limited by the absence of alpha or paired-chain data. According to a later analysis, parvovirus B19, influenza, CMV and Epstein-Barr virus appeared linked to several top co-occurrence clusters. Compared with the 666-donor mean, donors in an Asian-associated ancestry cluster had fewer N-insertions in productive TCRs, according to a later genetic analysis. A cluster of highly shared sequence variants was judged likely to represent a technical artifact of the sequencing pipeline. In an earlier analysis of approximately 600 of the donors, most TCR beta V segments were observed in productive rearrangements about 87% or about 30% of the time, broadly matching IMGT annotations. Because HLA typing was unavailable for some donors at each locus, only the typed subset was used in association tests. When HLA alleles, especially DR and DQ, strongly co-occurred, attributing TCR associations to individual alleles was difficult. It was suggested by the authors that the approach could potentially be generalized to other disease states and immunological phenotypes. The classifier was reported to diagnose cytomegalovirus status with high specificity and sensitivity in both the original and validation cohorts. The only immune exposure information available for the cohort was CMV serostatus. Three of the identified cytomegalovirus-associated TCR beta chains were confirmed in vitro to be specific for cytomegalovirus antigens. In the study, around 150 TCR beta chains were listed as associated with cytomegalovirus. A later genetic analysis associated a missense DCLRE1C variant with V-gene and J-gene trimming of TCR beta chains, and an independent cohort replicated the association. Seventeen rarely observed V segments, including chromosome 9 orphons, were excluded from the earlier analysis of just under 600 of the donors because counts were too low. Presence/absence analyses assumed roughly uniform sequencing depth across donors, an assumption that may not hold. According to a later analysis, most CMV-associated TCR beta chains appeared to be HLA-restricted, and the HLA associations seemed to be driven largely by CMV exposure. Across donors, most TCR sequences were observed very rarely, whereas some public TCRs were present in many individuals. A further reported finding was that TCR beta sequences accurately predicted the HLA-A and HLA-B alleles for most subjects in the first cohort. Linkage disequilibrium might explain the correlated functional status among segregating V segments, but an unknown experimental factor could not be ruled out. In a later analysis, HLA-associated TCR beta chains were found to be more clonally expanded and to have lower generation probabilities than equally common non-associated chains. In a later analysis, the rate of TCR association differed among HLA loci, with DRB1 alleles having the most associated TCRs and HLA-C alleles having the fewest. Specific HLA alleles were associated with 15,000 to 20,000 TCR beta sequences at a false discovery rate of 0.05 in a later analysis.

With regard to this clone: Its antigen is not yet known. Base qualities are not at hand, and no much larger clone is one base apart.

Libraries were made using the immunoSEQ multiplex PCR assay. For the multiplex PCR, a mixture combining 60 forward primers for TCR Vbeta segments and 13 reverse primers for TCR Jbeta segments was used. A multiplex PCR assay on genomic DNA amplified the CDR3 region of rearranged TCR beta genes. Amplified TCR beta libraries were sequenced as 87-base-pair reads on the Illumina HiSeq System. Processing in the source paper ran as follows. A later analysis counted tens of millions of unique TCR beta chains across the 666 repertoires, and 10 million to 12 million of these chains were shared by at least two donors. A nearest-neighbor algorithm error-corrected the raw reads and collapsed the reads into unique sequences, merging closely related sequences to remove PCR and sequencing errors. CDR3 sequences were aligned to IMGT reference sequences to assign V, D and J gene segments. For a sequence to be retained, a match of at least six nucleotides to both a V gene segment and a J gene segment was required. A rearrangement was called productive if the CDR3 had no stop codons and remained in frame with V and J, and every other rearrangement was called non-productive. Following IMGT convention, CDR3 was defined as the stretch from the second conserved V-encoded cysteine up to the conserved J-encoded phenylalanine. The earlier analysis of about 560 of the donors excluded any sequence lacking an unambiguous match to a single V gene segment. In an earlier analysis of some 590 of the donors, a V segment was called functional when productive rearrangements were above 56.7%, and segregating when the standard deviation between donors exceeded 5%. A statistical classification framework was developed to diagnose cytomegalovirus status using the catalog of TCR beta chain sequences. V and J gene assignment, in a later analysis, came from comparing TCR nucleotide sequences with IMGT/GENE-DB human TR gene sequences. A later analysis assigned CDR3 sequences and most-parsimonious VDJ recombination scenarios with the TCRdist pipeline. In a later analysis, every TCR beta chain was defined by the combination of its CDR3 amino acid sequence and its V-gene family, and reads without a unique V-gene family were dropped. To address suspected cross-contamination and a sequencing artifact, a later analysis removed under 600 highly shared, low-generation-probability nucleotide sequences. In a later analysis, a clonal expansion index for each public chain was calculated from normalized within-repertoire ranks of inferred template counts. In a later analysis, generation probabilities were computed with a VDJ recombination model fitted to out-of-frame rearrangements, and the resulting probabilities were checked against IGoR. A later analysis scored TCR-TCR, TCR-HLA and TCR-CMV co-occurrence with hypergeometric tests, applying a repertoire-size bias correction to TCR pairs. A later analysis estimated false discovery rates by permuting HLA or CMV assignments 20 times. In a later analysis, co-occurring TCRs were grouped with DBSCAN, and TCRdist sequence similarity was added when clustering was performed within HLA-allele-positive subsets. Repertoires with fewer than 30,000 or more than 120,000 public chains, plus five repertoires with anomalous nucleotide sharing, were excluded from co-occurrence clustering. The source is immuneACCESS, and TCRdb retained only in-frame sequences with V and J called. Part of the clones is not carried over; for the studies checked, unresolved V genes explain less than half of this, and the remainder is unexplained. From that table come the V and J calls and clone size; the DNA was used to work out D and trimming. This sample gives 90,000 to 150,000 clones in total; roughly 80% of them show up just once. The ten largest clonotypes hold 2.5% to 3.5% of the sample.

Trimming at the junction amounts to 1 base on V and 2 bases on J, and the germline ends lie 12 bases apart. The CDR3 numbers 15 residues from cysteine through phenylalanine. Just CDR3 DNA is preserved here, 45 bases in frame from base 1. The germline V gene (reference sequence) specifies GTSNPN as CDR1 and SVGIG as CDR2. In total, roughly 670 healthy bone marrow donors made up the cohort. All cohort members were sampled while nominally healthy, although unrecorded immune exposures were likely present. The donor tested CMV seropositive, placing the donor among the 310 or so seropositive members of the cohort. A peripheral blood sample was collected from each donor, and TCR beta sequencing was performed on peripheral blood mononuclear cells. Genomic DNA extraction from the blood cell samples was performed with the Qiagen DNeasy Blood Extraction Kit.

The sequence links TRBV30 to TRBJ1-3; the D segment could be TRBD1, given 5 matching bases. The sequence was obtained from a woman in her 30s in good health and CMV-seropositive. The sample taken for sequencing was PBMCs. The CDR3: CAWSGRGWTGNTIYF. The sequenced DNA is TGTGCCTGGAGTGGAAGGGGATGGACTGGAAACACCATATATTTT.